A selection of T cell receptor beta chains follows, all from one sample in a study of blood T cell repertoires in COVID-19. Here immunoSEQ multiplex PCR was the method, and the copy in TCRdb shows in-frame clones only, minus some. The sample has some 330,000 clones; 88% are singletons. Sequenced input: peripheral blood. The receptors originated from a woman aged 45 to 65 with active or convalescent COVID-19. CDR3s include the opening cysteine and the closing phenylalanine or tryptophan. A D gene is named only where the DNA matches it firmly. Some rows mark clone size as missing; the rest say once, few, many or name a class of expanded clone.

>.|TRBV28|TRBJ1-1|TRBD1
CASQHRGRPMNTEAFF
TGTGCCAGCCAACACAGGGGGCGTCCCATGAACACTGAAGCTTTCTTT
>.|TRBV28|TRBJ1-5|TRBD1
CASSLLRGLGNQPQHF
TGTGCCAGCAGTTTACTGAGGGGGCTCGGAAATCAGCCCCAGCATTTT
>.|TRBV24-1|TRBJ2-1|TRBD2
CATSIGTISYNEQFF
TGTGCCACCAGTATAGGGACTATCTCCTACAATGAGCAGTTCTTC
>once|TRBV5-4|TRBJ2-1|TRBD1
CASSLMTGMENEQFF
TGTGCCAGCAGCTTGATGACAGGGATGGAGAATGAGCAGTTCTTC
>.|TRBV15|TRBJ1-1|.
CATSPYGGGTEAFF
TGTGCCACCAGCCCTTACGGGGGGGGAACTGAAGCTTTCTTT
>.|TRBV11-2|TRBJ1-1|.
CASSLPVNTEAFF
TGTGCCAGCAGCTTACCGGTGAACACTGAAGCTTTCTTT
>.|TRBV4-1|TRBJ1-1|.
CASSHQSRGSATEAFF
TGCGCCAGCAGCCACCAATCCAGGGGAAGTGCGACTGAAGCTTTCTTT
>.|TRBV6-6|TRBJ2-7|.
CASRQTDGPYEQYF
TGTGCCAGCAGACAGACCGACGGTCCCTACGAGCAGTACTTC
>.|TRBV9|TRBJ2-7|TRBD2
CASSVGLAGTYEQYF
TGTGCCAGCAGCGTAGGGCTAGCGGGTACCTACGAGCAGTACTTC
>.|TRBV19|TRBJ2-2|.
CASSITRGRTGELFF
TGTGCCAGTAGTATCACCAGGGGCCGAACCGGGGAGCTGTTTTTT
>.|TRBV11-2|TRBJ2-1|.
CASSLLEGAVQFF
TGTGCCAGCAGCTTGTTGGAGGGGGCGGTGCAGTTCTTC
>.|TRBV6-2/TRBV6-3|TRBJ2-3|TRBD2
CASSLVRAGGEDTDTQYF
TGTGCCAGCAGTCTCGTGAGAGCGGGAGGGGAGGACACAGATACGCAGTATTTT
>.|TRBV3-1/TRBV3-2|TRBJ2-2|TRBD2
CASSRLAAGELFF
TGTGCCAGCAGCCGACTAGCCGCCGGGGAGCTGTTTTTT
>.|TRBV28|TRBJ1-1|.
CASSPLGGAMNTEAFF
TGTGCCAGCAGTCCCTTGGGGGGAGCGATGAACACTGAAGCTTTCTTT
>.|TRBV7-6|TRBJ2-1|TRBD2
CASSLLAEPYNEQFF
TGTGCCAGCAGCTTACTAGCGGAACCCTACAATGAGCAGTTCTTC
>.|TRBV7-3|TRBJ2-3|TRBD2
CASSLTTSGGADTQYF
TGTGCCAGCAGCTTAACGACTAGCGGGGGTGCAGATACGCAGTATTTT
>.|TRBV2|TRBJ2-1|TRBD2
CASTRLPSGQNEQFF
TGTGCCAGCACTCGGCTCCCTAGCGGACAAAATGAGCAGTTCTTC
>.|TRBV5-4|TRBJ1-4|.
CASTQETGGGEKLFF
TGTGCCAGCACCCAAGAAACAGGCGGGGGTGAAAAACTGTTTTTT
>once|TRBV19|TRBJ1-1|TRBD1
CASSRTGRIANTEAFF
TGTGCCAGTAGTAGGACAGGTCGAATCGCGAACACTGAAGCTTTCTTT
>.|TRBV18|TRBJ2-7|TRBD1
CASSHSAGTGAYEQYF
TGTGCCAGCTCCCATTCCGCCGGGACAGGCGCCTACGAGCAGTACTTC
>.|TRBV27|TRBJ1-5|.
CASSLREGQPQHF
TGTGCCAGCAGTTTGAGGGAAGGACAGCCCCAGCATTTT
>.|TRBV23-1|TRBJ1-6|TRBD1
CASSLRGLGNSPLHF
TGCGCCAGCAGTCTAAGGGGGCTAGGTAATTCACCCCTCCACTTT
>.|TRBV9|TRBJ2-1|TRBD2
CASSLPGTSGSNEQFF
TGTGCCAGCAGCTTACCCGGGACTAGCGGGAGTAATGAGCAGTTCTTC
>.|TRBV6-2/TRBV6-3|TRBJ2-7|TRBD1
CASSYAGTGVEQYF
TGTGCCAGCAGTTACGCCGGGACAGGAGTAGAGCAGTACTTC
>.|TRBV25-1|TRBJ1-5|.
CASSEYREYQPQHF
TGTGCCAGCAGTGAATACAGGGAATATCAGCCCCAGCATTTT
>.|TRBV6-5|TRBJ2-3|.
CASSRDTPRTDTQYF
TGTGCCAGCAGTCGGGACACGCCGAGAACAGATACGCAGTATTTT
>.|TRBV15|TRBJ1-1|TRBD1
CATSRDRLGTGEAFF
TGTGCCACCAGCAGAGATCGGTTAGGGACAGGGGAAGCTTTCTTT
>.|TRBV27|TRBJ1-6|TRBD1
CASSWDRVSPLHF
TGTGCCAGCAGTTGGGACAGGGTCTCACCCCTCCACTTT
>.|TRBV7-9|TRBJ1-2|.
CASSPGISMSYGYTF
TGTGCCAGCAGCCCCGGGATTTCCATGAGCTATGGCTACACCTTC
>.|TRBV13|TRBJ1-1|.
CASSSGRGDEAFF
TGTGCCAGCAGCTCAGGACGGGGAGATGAAGCTTTCTTT
>.|TRBV7-3|TRBJ2-3|TRBD1
CASSRAGTGVSDTQYF
TGTGCCAGCAGCCGTGCCGGGACAGGGGTTTCAGATACGCAGTATTTT
>.|TRBV18|TRBJ1-1|.
CASSPAGGLNTEAFF
TGTGCCAGCTCACCTGCGGGGGGATTGAACACTGAAGCTTTCTTT